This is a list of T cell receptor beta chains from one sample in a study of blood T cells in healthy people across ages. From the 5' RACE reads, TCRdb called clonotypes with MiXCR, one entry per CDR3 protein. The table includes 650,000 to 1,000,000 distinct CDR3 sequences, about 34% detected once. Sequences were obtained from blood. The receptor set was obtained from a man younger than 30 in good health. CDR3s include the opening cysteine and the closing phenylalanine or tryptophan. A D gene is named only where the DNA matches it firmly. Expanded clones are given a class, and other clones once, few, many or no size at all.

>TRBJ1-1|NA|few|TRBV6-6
CASSPPPGLVTEAFF
TGTGCCAGCAGTCCCCCCCCGGGTCTAGTCACTGAAGCTTTCTTT
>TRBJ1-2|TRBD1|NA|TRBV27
CASGNPGQGAVLGGYTF
TGTGCCAGCGGAAATCCGGGACAGGGGGCCGTTCTAGGTGGCTACACCTTC
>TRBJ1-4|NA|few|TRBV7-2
CASSLRGTPNEKLFF
TGTGCCAGCAGCTTACGCGGGACACCCAATGAAAAACTGTTTTTT
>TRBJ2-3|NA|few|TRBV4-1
CASSPRERVDTQYF
TGCGCCAGCAGCCCCCGAGAGAGGGTGGATACGCAGTATTTT
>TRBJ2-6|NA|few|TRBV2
CASSIHPSGANVLTF
TGTGCCAGCAGTATCCACCCCTCTGGGGCCAACGTCCTGACTTTC
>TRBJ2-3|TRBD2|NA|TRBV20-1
CSARKGLAGSLITDTQYF
TGCAGTGCCAGAAAGGGGCTAGCGGGTTCCCTAATCACAGATACGCAGTATTTT
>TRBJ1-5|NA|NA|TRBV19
CASSISLEGRQPQHF
TGTGCCAGTAGTATTTCCCTGGAGGGCCGGCAGCCCCAGCATTTT
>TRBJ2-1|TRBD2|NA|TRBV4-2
CASSQPGLAGGPMGEQFF
TGTGCCAGCAGCCAGCCGGGACTAGCGGGGGGGCCGATGGGCGAGCAGTTCTTC
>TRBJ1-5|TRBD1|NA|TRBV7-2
CASSLGQYQKPQHF
TGTGCCAGCAGCTTGGGACAGTACCAAAAACCCCAGCATTTT
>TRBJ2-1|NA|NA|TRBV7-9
CASSPTDTSYNEQFF
TGTGCCAGCAGCCCGACTGATACCTCCTACAATGAGCAGTTCTTC
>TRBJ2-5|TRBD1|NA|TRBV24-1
CATSDLQTGTGQETQYF
TGTGCCACCAGTGATTTACAGACCGGGACAGGCCAAGAGACCCAGTACTTC
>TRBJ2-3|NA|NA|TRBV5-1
CASSPTPGEWTDTQYF
TGCGCCAGCAGCCCAACCCCGGGGGAGTGGACAGATACGCAGTATTTT
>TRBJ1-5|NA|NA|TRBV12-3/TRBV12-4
CASSPTWGRGDGNQPQHF
TGTGCCAGCAGTCCGACGTGGGGGAGGGGGGATGGCAATCAGCCCCAGCATTTT
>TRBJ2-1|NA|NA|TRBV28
CASSATGDNNEQFF
TGTGCCAGCAGTGCCACGGGAGATAACAATGAGCAGTTCTTC
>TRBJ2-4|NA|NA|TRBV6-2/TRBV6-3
CASSYPFDRSLAKNIQYF
TGTGCCAGCAGTTACCCCTTCGACAGGAGCCTAGCCAAAAACATTCAGTACTTC
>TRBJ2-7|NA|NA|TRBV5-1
CASSPFDNEQYF
TGCGCCAGCAGTCCATTCGACAATGAGCAGTACTTC
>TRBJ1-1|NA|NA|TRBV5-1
CASTVTGMNTEAFF
TGCGCCAGCACCGTGACAGGAATGAACACTGAAGCTTTCTTT
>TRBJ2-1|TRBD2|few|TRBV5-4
CASSFAGGPEEQFF
TGTGCCAGCAGCTTCGCGGGGGGCCCAGAGGAGCAGTTCTTC
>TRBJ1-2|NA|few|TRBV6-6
CASSYRAGDYGYTF
TGTGCCAGCAGTTATCGCGCAGGGGACTATGGCTACACCTTC
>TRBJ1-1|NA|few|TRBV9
CASSVNRAGTEAFF
TGTGCCAGCAGCGTTAACAGGGCCGGAACTGAAGCTTTCTTT
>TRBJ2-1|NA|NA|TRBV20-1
CSARDIAGSYNEQFF
TGCAGTGCTAGAGATATCGCGGGGAGCTACAATGAGCAGTTCTTC
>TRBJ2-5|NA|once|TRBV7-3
CASSPLSDYQETQYF
TGTGCCAGCAGCCCCCTCTCGGACTACCAAGAGACCCAGTACTTC
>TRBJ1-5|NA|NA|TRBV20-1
CSARDEGELDQPQHF
TGCAGTGCTAGAGATGAAGGGGAGCTTGATCAGCCCCAGCATTTT
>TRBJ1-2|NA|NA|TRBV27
CASSFRADARYTF
TGTGCCAGCAGTTTCCGCGCGGACGCCCGCTACACCTTC
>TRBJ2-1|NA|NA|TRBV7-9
CASSCSGAEYNEQFF
TGTGCCAGCAGCTGCTCGGGGGCGGAGTACAATGAGCAGTTCTTC
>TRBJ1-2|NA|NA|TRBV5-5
CASSRGGSSYGYTF
TGTGCCAGCAGCAGGGGGGGGAGCTCCTATGGCTACACCTTC
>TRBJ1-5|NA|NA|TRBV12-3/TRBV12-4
CASSRRGGEHSNQPQHF
TGTGCCAGCAGTCGCCGGGGGGGCGAGCATAGCAATCAGCCCCAGCATTTT
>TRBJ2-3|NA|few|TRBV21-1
CASSKGGLAGPSRGTDTQYF
TGTGCCAGCAGCAAAGGCGGCCTAGCGGGGCCCTCCCGGGGCACAGATACGCAGTATTTT
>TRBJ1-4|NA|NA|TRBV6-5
CASSYLEGRKLFF
TGTGCCAGCAGTTATCTCGAGGGTCGGAAACTGTTTTTT
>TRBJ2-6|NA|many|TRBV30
CAWSVLGSGANVLTF
TGTGCCTGGAGTGTACTAGGATCTGGGGCCAACGTCCTGACTTTC
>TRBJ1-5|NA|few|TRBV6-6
CASSAGVGQPQHF
TGTGCCAGCAGTGCGGGGGTAGGTCAGCCCCAGCATTTT
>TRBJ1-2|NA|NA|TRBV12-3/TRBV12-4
CASSFVDKDYGYTF
TGTGCCAGCAGTTTCGTCGACAAGGATTATGGCTACACCTTC
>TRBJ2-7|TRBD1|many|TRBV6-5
CASSPNRGPTYEQYF
TGTGCCAGCAGTCCCAACAGGGGACCCACCTACGAGCAGTACTTC
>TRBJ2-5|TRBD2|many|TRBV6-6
CASSGSGGGSGNEQYF
TGTGCCAGCAGTGGCTCGGGGGGAGGTTCGGGCAATGAGCAGTACTTC
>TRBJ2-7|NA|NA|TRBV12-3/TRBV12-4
CASSRMQGGRSYNEQYF
TGTGCCAGCAGCCGTATGCAGGGTGGTAGGTCTTACAATGAGCAGTACTTC